These T cell receptor beta chains were read from a single sample in a study of blood T cell repertoires in COVID-19. Here immunoSEQ multiplex PCR was the method, and the copy in TCRdb shows in-frame clones only, minus some. The sample has just over 150,000 clones; roughly 90% are singletons. Material for sequencing was PBMCs or T cells enriched from blood (not recorded which). These receptors came from a woman aged 50 to 60 who had recovered from COVID-19. The CDR3 runs from the conserved cysteine through the conserved F or W. The D gene is left open where the match is weak. Only part of the rows carry a size: once, few, many, or a class if the clone is expanded.

>NA|TRBJ1-4|NA|TRBV5-6
TGTGCCAGCAGCTTGGCCGGGGGTACGCCTAATGAAAAACTGTTTTTT
CASSLAGGTPNEKLFF
>TRBD1|TRBJ1-4|NA|TRBV5-1
TGCGCCAGCAGCTTGGACAGGGGAGTTGAAAAACTGTTTTTT
CASSLDRGVEKLFF
>TRBD1|TRBJ2-5|NA|TRBV5-4
TGTGCCAGCAGCTTAATACCGGGACAGGGCACATTGGTCCCCCAGTACTTC
CASSLIPGQGTLVPQYF
>NA|TRBJ1-2|NA|TRBV5-6
TGTGCCAGCAGCTTGTTGGGTCGAAGGACAGCGCCCTATGGCTACACCTTC
CASSLLGRRTAPYGYTF
>TRBD1|TRBJ2-2|NA|TRBV4-1
TGCGCCAGCAGCCAAGCGGGACAGGGATCCGGGGAGCTGTTTTTT
CASSQAGQGSGELFF
>NA|TRBJ2-5|once|TRBV12-3/TRBV12-4
TGTGCCAGCAGTTTGGGCAGGGATGCGACCCAGTACTTC
CASSLGRDATQYF
>NA|TRBJ1-3|NA|TRBV19
TGTGCCAGTAGCAGCGCTGGAAACACCATATATTTT
CASSSAGNTIYF
>NA|TRBJ2-2|NA|TRBV5-1
TGCGCCAGCAGCTTGGGACAGGTCCCCACCGGGGAGCTGTTTTTT
CASSLGQVPTGELFF
>TRBD2|TRBJ2-5|NA|TRBV6-5
TGTGCCAGCAGTAACGGGGGGGTGGAGACCCAGTACTTC
CASSNGGVETQYF
>NA|TRBJ1-6|once|TRBV11-3
TGTGCCAGCAGCCCAGCGGGAGGAGCGTGGAATTCACCCCTCCACTTT
CASSPAGGAWNSPLHF